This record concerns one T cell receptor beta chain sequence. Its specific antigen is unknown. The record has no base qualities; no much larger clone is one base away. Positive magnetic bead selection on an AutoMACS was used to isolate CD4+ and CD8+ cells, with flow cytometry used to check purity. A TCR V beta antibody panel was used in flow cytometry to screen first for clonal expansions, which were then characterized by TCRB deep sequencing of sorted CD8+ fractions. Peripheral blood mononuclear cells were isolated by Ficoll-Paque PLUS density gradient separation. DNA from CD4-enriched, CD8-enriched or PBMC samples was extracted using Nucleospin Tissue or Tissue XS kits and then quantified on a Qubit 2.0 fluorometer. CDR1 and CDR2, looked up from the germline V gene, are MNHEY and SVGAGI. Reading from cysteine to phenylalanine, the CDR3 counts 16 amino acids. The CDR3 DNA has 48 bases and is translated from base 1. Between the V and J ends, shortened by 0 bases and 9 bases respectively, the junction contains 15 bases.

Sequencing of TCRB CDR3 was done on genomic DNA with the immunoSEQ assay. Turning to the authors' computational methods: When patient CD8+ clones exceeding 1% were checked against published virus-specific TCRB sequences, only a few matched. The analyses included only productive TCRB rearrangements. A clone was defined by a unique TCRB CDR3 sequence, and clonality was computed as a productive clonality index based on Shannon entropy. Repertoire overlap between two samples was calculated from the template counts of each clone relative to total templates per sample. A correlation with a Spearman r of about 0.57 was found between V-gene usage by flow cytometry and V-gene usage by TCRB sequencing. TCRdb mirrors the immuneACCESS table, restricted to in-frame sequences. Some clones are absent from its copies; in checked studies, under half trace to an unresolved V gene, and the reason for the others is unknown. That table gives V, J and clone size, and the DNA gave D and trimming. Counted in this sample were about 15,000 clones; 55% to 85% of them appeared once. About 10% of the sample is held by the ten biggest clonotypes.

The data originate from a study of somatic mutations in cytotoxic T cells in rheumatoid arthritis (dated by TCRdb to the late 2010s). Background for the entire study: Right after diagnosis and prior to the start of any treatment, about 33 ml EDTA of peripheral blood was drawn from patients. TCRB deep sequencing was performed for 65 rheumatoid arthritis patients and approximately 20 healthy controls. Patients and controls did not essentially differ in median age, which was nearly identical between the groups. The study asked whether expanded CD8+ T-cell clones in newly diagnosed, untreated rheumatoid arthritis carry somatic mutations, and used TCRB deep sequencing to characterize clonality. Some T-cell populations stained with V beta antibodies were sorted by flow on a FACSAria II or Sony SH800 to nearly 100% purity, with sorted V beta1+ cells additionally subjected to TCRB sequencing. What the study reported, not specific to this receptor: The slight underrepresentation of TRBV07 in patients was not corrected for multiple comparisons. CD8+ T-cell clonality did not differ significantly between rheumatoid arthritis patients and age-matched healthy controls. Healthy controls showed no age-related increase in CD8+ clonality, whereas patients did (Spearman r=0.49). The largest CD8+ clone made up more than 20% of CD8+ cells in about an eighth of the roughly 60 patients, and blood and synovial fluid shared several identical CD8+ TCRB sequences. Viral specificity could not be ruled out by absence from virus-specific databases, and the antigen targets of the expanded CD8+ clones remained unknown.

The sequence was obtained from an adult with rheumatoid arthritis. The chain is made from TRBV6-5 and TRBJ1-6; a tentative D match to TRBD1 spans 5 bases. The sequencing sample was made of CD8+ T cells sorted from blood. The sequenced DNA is TGTGCCAGCAGTTACTCACGGGGGTATGGTAGTTCACCCCTCCACTTT. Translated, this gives CASSYSRGYGSSPLHF.